The present T cell receptor beta chain was sequenced within a study of tumor-infiltrating lymphocytes in primary liver carcinoma. Between roughly 20 and 33 mg of unsorted bulk tissue served as the source from which RNA and DNA were co-extracted. Study results and caveats: Tumor-adjacent and tumor-blood pairs shared a smaller degree of overlap than tumor region pairs.

Points on this clonotype: What it binds is not known. Germline is not matched at one junction end, which may reflect a read error.

Total RNA amounting to roughly 480 ng was the source from which TCR beta cDNA was made with a constant-region primer. Generation of the TCR beta libraries relied on three nested multiplex PCR rounds using slightly modified ARM-PCR. Via MiXCR, TCRdb re-called the multiplex PCR reads, giving one row per CDR3 protein. This table has tens of thousands of distinct CDR3 sequences, over 65% appearing once. The sequence was obtained from a man aged 40-49 years with primary liver carcinoma and hepatitis B virus infection. Sequenced material: liver tumor tissue from sampling region 1. The subset denotes: tumor region T1, superior pole.

The CDR3 sequence is CVSNQGMRGQGFFTPTDEQFF. The CDR3 region has the DNA TGCGTCAGCAACCAAGGTATGCGGGGGCAGGGGTTTTTCACCCCCACGGATGAGCAGTTCTTC. The chain joins TRBV4-1 to TRBJ2-1; possibly TRBD2 for D (7 bases). CDR1 is MGHRA, CDR2 YSYEKL, per germline. The CDR3 is 21 residues long.